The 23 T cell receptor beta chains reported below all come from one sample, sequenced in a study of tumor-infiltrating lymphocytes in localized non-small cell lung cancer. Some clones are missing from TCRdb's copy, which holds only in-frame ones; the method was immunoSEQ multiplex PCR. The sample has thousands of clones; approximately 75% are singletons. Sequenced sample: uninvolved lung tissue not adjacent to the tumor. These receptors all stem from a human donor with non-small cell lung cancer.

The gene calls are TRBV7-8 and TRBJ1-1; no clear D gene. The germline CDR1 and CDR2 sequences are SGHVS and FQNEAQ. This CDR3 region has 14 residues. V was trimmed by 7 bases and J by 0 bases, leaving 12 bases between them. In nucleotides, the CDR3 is TGTGCCAGCACTTTGCTTATCATGAACACTGAAGCTTTCTTT. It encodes CASTLLIMNTEAFF. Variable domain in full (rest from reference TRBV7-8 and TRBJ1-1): GAGVSQSPRYKVAKRGQDVALRCDPISGHVSLFWYQQALGQGPEFLTYFQNEAQLDKSGLPSDRFFAERPEGSVSTLKIQRTQQEDSAVYLCASTLLIMNTEAFFGQGTRLTVV.

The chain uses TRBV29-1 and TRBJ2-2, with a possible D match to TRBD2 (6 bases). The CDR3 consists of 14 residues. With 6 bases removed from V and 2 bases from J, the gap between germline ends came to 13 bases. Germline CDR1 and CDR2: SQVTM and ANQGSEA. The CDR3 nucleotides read TGCAGCGTCCCCGGGACTCTAAACACCGGGGAGCTGTTTTTT. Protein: CSVPGTLNTGELFF.

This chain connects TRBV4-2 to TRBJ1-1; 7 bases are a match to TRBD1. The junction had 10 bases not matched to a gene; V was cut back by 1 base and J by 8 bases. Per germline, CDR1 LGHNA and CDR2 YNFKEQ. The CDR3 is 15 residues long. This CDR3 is CASSQGDQTGLEAFF. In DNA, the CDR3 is TGTGCCAGCAGCCAAGGCGACCAGACAGGGCTAGAAGCTTTCTTT.

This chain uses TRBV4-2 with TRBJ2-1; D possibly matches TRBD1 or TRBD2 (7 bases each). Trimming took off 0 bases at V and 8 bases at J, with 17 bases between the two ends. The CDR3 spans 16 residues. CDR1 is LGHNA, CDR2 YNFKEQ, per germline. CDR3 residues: CASSQETGEGSDEQFF. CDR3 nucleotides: TGTGCCAGCAGCCAAGAAACAGGGGAGGGGAGCGATGAGCAGTTCTTC.

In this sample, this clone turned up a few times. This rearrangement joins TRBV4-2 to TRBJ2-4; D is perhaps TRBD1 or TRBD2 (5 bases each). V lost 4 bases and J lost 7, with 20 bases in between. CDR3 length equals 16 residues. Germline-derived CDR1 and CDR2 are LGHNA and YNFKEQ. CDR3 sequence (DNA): TGTGCCAGCAGCCGAGATAGGGACCCACGGTCCAACATTCAGTACTTC. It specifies CASSRDRDPRSNIQYF.

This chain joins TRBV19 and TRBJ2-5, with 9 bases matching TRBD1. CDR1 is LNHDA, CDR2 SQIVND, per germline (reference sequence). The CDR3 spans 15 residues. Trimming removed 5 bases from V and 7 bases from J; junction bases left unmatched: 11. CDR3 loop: CASSPRTGVLGTQYF. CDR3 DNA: TGTGCCAGTAGTCCCAGGACAGGGGTGTTGGGGACCCAGTACTTC.

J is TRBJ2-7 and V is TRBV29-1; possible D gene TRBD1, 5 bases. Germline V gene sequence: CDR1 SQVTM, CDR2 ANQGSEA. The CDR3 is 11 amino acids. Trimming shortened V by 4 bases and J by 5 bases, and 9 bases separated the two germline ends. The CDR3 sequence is CSVGQSNEQYF. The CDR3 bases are TGCAGCGTTGGACAGTCCAACGAGCAGTACTTC.

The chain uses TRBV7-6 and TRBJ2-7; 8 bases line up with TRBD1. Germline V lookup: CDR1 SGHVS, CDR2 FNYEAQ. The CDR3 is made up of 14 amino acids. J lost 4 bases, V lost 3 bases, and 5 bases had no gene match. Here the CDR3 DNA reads TGTGCCAGCAGCTTGGACAGGGCCGTATACGAGCAGTACTTC. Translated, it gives CASSLDRAVYEQYF. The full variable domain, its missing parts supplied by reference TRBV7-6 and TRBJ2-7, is GAGVSQSPRYKVTKRGQDVALRCDPISGHVSLYWYRQALGQGPEFLTYFNYEAQQDKSGLPNDRFSAERPEGSISTLTIQRTEQRDSAMYRCASSLDRAVYEQYFGPGTRLTVT.

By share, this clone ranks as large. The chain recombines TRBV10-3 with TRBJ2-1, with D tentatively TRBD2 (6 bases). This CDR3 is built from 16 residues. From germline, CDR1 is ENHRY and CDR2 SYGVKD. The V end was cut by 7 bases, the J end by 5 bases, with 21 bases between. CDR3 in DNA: TGTGCCATCACCGAATCGGGTGGCGGGGCCAACAATGAGCAGTTCTTC. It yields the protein CAITESGGGANNEQFF.

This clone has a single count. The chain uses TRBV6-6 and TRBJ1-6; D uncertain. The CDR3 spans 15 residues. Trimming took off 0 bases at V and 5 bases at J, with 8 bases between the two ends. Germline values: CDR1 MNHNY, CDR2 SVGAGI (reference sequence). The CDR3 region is CASSYSLQDNSPLHF. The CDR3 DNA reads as TGTGCCAGCAGTTACTCCCTCCAAGATAATTCACCCCTCCACTTT.

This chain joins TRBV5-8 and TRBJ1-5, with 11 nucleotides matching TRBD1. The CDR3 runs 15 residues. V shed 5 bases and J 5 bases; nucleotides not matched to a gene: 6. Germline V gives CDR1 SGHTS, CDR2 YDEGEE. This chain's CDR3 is CASRLWTGGYQPQHF. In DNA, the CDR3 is TGTGCCAGCAGACTTTGGACAGGGGGCTATCAGCCCCAGCATTTT. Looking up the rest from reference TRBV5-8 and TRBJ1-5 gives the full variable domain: EAGVTQSPTHLIKTRGQQATLRCSPISGHTSVYWYQQALGLGLQFLLWYDEGEERNRGNFPPRFSGRQFPNYSSELNVNALELEDSALYLCASRLWTGGYQPQHFGDGTRLSIL.

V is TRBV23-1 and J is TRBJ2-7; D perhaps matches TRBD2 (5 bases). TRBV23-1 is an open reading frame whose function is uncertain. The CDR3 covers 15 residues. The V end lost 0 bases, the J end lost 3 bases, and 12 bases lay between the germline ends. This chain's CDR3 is CASSQSRADYYEQYF. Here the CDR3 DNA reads TGCGCCAGCAGTCAATCGCGGGCAGATTACTACGAGCAGTACTTC.

CDR3 amino acids: CASKAAGYWGTDTQYF. The CDR3 DNA sequence: TGTGCCAGCAAAGCTGCGGGGTACTGGGGCACAGATACGCAGTATTTT. The genes are TRBV27 and TRBJ2-3, with D possibly matching TRBD2 (6 bases). V lost 7 bases and J lost 1, with 18 bases in between. CDR1 and CDR2 (germline): MNHEY, SMNVEV (reference sequence). This CDR3 region has 16 residues.

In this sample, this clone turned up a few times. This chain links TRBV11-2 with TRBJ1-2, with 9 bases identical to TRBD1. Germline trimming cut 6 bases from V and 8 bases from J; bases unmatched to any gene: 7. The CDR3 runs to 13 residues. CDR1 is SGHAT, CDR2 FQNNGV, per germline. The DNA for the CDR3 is TGTGCCAGCAGTACAGGGGGCGAAGGCGGCTACACCTTC. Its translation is CASSTGGEGGYTF.

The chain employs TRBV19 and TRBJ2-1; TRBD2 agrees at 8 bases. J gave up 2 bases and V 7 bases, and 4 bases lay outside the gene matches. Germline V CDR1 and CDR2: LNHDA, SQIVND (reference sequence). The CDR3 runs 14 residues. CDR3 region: CASKREWAYNEQFF. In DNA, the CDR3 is TGTGCCAGTAAGCGGGAGTGGGCCTACAATGAGCAGTTCTTC.

For the CDR3, the DNA is TGTGCCACCTCGACAGTGAACACAGATACGCAGTATTTT. This sequence encodes CATSTVNTDTQYF. This sequence joins TRBV19 and TRBJ2-3, with D perhaps TRBD1 (5 bases). The V gene's germline CDR1 is LNHDA and CDR2 SQIVND (reference sequence). CDR3 length: 13 residues. V gave up 10 bases and J gave up 2 bases, with 13 bases separating them.

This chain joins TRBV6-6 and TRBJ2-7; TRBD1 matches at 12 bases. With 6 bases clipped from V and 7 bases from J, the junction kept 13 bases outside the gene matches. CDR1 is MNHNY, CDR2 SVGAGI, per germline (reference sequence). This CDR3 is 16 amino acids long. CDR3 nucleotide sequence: TGTGCCAGCAGCTCCGCTACGGGACAGGGGGCGTTGGAGCAGTACTTC. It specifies CASSSATGQGALEQYF.

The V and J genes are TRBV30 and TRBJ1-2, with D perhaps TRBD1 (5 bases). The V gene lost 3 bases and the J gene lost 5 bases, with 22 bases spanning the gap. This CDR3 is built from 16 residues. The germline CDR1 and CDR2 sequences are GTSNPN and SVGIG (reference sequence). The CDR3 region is CAWRPIDSKSQYGYTF. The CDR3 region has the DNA TGTGCCTGGAGACCTATTGACAGCAAGAGCCAATATGGCTACACCTTC.

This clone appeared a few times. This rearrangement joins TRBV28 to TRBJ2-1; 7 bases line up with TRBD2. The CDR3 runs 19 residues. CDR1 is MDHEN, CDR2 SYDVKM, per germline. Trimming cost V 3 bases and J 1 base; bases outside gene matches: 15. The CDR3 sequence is CASSFSSGGGGRSYNEQFF. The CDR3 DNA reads TGTGCCAGCAGTTTTTCTTCGGGGGGTGGGGGACGTTCCTACAATGAGCAGTTCTTC.

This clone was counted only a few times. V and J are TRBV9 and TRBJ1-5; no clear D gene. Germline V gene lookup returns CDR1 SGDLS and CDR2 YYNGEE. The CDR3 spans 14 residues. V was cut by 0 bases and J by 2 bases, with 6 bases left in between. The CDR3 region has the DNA TGTGCCAGCAGCGTAGATACCGGCAATCAGCCCCAGCATTTT. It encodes CASSVDTGNQPQHF.

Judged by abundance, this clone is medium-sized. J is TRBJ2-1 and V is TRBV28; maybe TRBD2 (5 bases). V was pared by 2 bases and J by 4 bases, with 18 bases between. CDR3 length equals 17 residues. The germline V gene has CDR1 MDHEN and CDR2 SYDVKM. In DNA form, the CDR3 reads TGTGCCAGCAGTTTAACAGCGGACCAAACAATATACAATGAGCAGTTCTTC. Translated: CASSLTADQTIYNEQFF.

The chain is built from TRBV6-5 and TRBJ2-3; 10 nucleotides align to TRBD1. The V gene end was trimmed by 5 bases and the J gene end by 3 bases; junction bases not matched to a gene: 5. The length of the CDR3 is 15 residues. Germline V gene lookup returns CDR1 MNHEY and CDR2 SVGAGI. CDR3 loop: CASSLQGQGTDTQYF. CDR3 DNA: TGTGCCAGCAGTCTACAGGGACAGGGGACAGATACGCAGTATTTT.

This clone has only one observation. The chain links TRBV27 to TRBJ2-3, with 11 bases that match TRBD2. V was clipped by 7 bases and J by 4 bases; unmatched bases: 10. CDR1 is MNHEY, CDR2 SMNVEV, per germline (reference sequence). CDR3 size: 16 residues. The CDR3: CASTLIAGGPPDTQYF. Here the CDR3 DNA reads TGTGCCAGCACCCTAATAGCGGGAGGGCCCCCAGATACGCAGTATTTT.